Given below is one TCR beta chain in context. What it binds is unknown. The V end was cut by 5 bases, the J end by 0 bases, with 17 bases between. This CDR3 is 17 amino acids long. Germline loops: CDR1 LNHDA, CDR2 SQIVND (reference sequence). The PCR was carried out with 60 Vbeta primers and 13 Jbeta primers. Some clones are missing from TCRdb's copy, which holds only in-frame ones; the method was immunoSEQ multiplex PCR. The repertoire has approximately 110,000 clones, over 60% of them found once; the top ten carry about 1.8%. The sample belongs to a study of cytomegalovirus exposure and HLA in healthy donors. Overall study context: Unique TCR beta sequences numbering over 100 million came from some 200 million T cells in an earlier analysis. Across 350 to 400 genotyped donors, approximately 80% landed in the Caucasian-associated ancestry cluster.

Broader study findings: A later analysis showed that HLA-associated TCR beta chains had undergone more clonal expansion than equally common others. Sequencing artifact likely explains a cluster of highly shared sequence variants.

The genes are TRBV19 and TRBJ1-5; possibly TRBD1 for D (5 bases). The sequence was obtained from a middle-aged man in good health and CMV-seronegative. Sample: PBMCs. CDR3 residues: CASSYMGQENSNQPQHF. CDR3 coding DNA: TGTGCCAGTAGTTACATGGGGCAGGAAAATAGCAATCAGCCCCAGCATTTT.